This paragraph reports one T cell receptor (beta chain). This sample is part of a study of blood T cells in healthy people across ages. Primed by a sample-barcoded 5' primer and a J-beta primer mix, a second PCR proceeded for about 7 to 11 cycles. Tagging of each cDNA molecule was performed by a template-switch adaptor with 12 random nucleotides. Each CDR3 protein gets one entry after TCRdb re-called the 5' RACE reads with MiXCR. The table includes 550,000 to 800,000 distinct CDR3 sequences, under 25% detected once. Donors ranged from about 6 to 90 years old and were healthy Caucasians in Russia. No fewer than 5.5 micrograms of total RNA were isolated from every sample. CDR3 size: 14 residues. Germline V gives CDR1 SGDLS, CDR2 YYNGEE. Trimming shortened V by 4 bases and J by 4 bases, and 14 bases separated the two germline ends.

The receptor was isolated from a man between 65 and 85 years old in good health. The chain links TRBV9 to TRBJ1-2; weak D call: TRBD1 (5 bases). The sequenced sample was blood. The CDR3 spells CASSSQGDFYGYTF. As DNA, the CDR3 is TGTGCCAGCAGCTCCCAGGGAGATTTCTATGGCTACACCTTC.